This TCR beta chain was profiled in a study of Ad26.COV2.S vaccination and SARS-CoV-2 variants. Treatment here: around 19 received Ad26.COV2.S at low or high dose, single or two shots; 5 received placebo; per-sample allocation not given. All samples were drawn on day 63, counting from the first vaccine or placebo injection. This clone is a singleton in its sample. What it binds is not known. Study outcomes and limitations: Vaccine and placebo groups showed comparable non-spike TCR breadth.

V shed 3 bases and J shed 1 base, with 15 bases lying between them. The CDR3 has 17 residues. Germline CDR1 MNHEY, CDR2 SMNVEV (reference sequence). Sequencing was performed with immunoSEQ multiplex PCR; in TCRdb, only in-frame clones are kept and a portion is missing. Of 400,000 to 450,000 clones listed, less than 95% are singletons. This chain joins TRBV27 and TRBJ2-2, with D tentatively TRBD1 or TRBD2 (5 bases each). Sequenced material: peripheral blood, taken in a trial of Ad26.COV2.S vaccine versus placebo. This clonotype was sampled from a person aged 18-60 years who received the Ad26.COV2.S COVID-19 vaccine or a placebo. The CDR3 DNA reads TGTGCCAGCAGTTTTTCGGTAGGGACGGGGAACACCGGGGAGCTGTTTTTT. Its protein product is CASSFSVGTGNTGELFF.